This T cell receptor (beta chain) was documented in a study of T cell repertoires in cytomegalovirus infection. Overall study: HLA-B-restricted CMV epitopes that are well studied were used alongside recently identified HLA-C-restricted ones. Public TCR beta signature analysis indicated the presence of both CMV infection and matching HLA type.

Study-level findings and limits: In two of eight donors, the top clonotype was HLA-C-restricted CMV-specific.

TCRdb ran MiXCR on the reads and lists one entry per CDR3 protein. The table includes approximately 100,000 distinct CDR3 sequences, around 40% detected once. This clonotype showed up just a few times. As yet, its antigen is unknown. This TCR was sampled from a human donor in good health (CMV status not recorded). Some clones in this sample may be carry-over from other donors' samples. The sequencing here drew on CD8+ T cells from cultured PBMCs, taken from culture after CMV antigen stimulation.

DNA of the CDR3: TGTGCCAGCAGTTTACGGGGAAGAACATACTATGGCTACACCTTC. This sequence encodes CASSLRGRTYYGYTF. The chain recombines TRBV28 with TRBJ1-2; unclear D gene. CDR1 is MDHEN and CDR2 is SYDVKM in the germline V gene. V lost 2 bases to trimming and J lost 3 bases, with 13 bases between them. The CDR3 has 15 amino acids.